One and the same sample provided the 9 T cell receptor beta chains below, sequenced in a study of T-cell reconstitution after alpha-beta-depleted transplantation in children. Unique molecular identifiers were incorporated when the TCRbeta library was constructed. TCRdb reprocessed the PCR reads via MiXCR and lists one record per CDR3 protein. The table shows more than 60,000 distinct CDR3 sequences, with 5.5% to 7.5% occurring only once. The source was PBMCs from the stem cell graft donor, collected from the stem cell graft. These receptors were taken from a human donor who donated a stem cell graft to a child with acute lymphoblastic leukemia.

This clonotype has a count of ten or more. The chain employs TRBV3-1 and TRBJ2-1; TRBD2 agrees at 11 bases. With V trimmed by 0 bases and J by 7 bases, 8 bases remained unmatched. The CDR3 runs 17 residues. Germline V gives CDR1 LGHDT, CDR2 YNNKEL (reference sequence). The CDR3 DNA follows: TGTGCCAGCAGCCAAGACCCACTAGCGGGAGAAAGGAATGAGCAGTTCTTC. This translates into CASSQDPLAGERNEQFF.

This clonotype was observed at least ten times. The CDR3 region is CASSLGLAGPNNEQFF. The CDR3 coding sequence is TGCGCCAGCAGCTTGGGACTAGCGGGGCCTAACAATGAGCAGTTCTTC. The chain joins TRBV5-1 to TRBJ2-1; 11 nucleotides match TRBD2. CDR3 length equals 16 residues. Trimming removed 0 bases from V and 5 bases from J; junction bases left unmatched: 4. Per germline, CDR1 SGHRS and CDR2 YFSETQ.

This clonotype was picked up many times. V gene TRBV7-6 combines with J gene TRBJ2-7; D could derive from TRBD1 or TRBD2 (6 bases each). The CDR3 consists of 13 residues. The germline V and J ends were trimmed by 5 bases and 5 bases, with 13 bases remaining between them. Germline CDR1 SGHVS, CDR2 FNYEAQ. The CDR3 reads CASSPVGGDEQYF. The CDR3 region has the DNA TGTGCCAGCAGCCCCGTGGGGGGCGACGAGCAGTACTTC.

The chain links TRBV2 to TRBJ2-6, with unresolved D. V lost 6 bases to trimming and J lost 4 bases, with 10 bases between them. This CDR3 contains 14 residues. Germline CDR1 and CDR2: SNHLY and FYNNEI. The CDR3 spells CASRPTLGANVLTF. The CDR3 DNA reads TGTGCCAGCAGACCGACGTTGGGGGCCAACGTCCTGACTTTC.

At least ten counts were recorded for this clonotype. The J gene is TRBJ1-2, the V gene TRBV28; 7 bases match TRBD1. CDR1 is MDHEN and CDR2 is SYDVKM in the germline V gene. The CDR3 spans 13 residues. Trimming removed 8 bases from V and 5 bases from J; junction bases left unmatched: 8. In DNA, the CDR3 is TGTGCCAGCGGCTCGGGACAGCTATATGGCTACACCTTC. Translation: CASGSGQLYGYTF.

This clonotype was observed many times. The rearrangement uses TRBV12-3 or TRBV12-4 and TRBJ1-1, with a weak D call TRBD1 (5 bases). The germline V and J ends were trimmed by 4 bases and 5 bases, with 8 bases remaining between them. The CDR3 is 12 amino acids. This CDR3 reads CASSSGGTEAFF. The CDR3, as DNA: TGTGCCAGCAGTTCCGGGGGGACTGAAGCTTTCTTT.

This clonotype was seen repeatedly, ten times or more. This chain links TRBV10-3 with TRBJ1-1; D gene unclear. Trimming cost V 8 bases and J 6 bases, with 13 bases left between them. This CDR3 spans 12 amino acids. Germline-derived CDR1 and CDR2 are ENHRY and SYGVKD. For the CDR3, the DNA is TGTGCCATCTCTCTCCGAGATTCTGAAGCTTTCTTT. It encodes CAISLRDSEAFF.

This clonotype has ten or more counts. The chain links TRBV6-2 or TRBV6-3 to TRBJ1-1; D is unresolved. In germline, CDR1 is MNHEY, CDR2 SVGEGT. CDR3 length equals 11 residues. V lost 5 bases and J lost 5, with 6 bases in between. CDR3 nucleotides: TGTGCCAGCAGTCATAAGACTGAAGCTTTCTTT. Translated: CASSHKTEAFF.

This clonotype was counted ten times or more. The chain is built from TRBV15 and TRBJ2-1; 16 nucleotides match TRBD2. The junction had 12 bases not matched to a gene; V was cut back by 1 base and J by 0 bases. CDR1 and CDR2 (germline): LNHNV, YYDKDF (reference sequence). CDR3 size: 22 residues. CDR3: CATSRVRKGLAGGPSSYNEQFF. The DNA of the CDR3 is TGTGCCACCAGCAGAGTTCGAAAGGGACTAGCGGGAGGGCCCAGCTCCTACAATGAGCAGTTCTTC.